Each of the 13 T cell receptor beta chains below was sequenced from the same sample in a study of cytomegalovirus exposure and HLA in healthy donors. The PCR had 60 Vbeta and 13 Jbeta primers. TCRdb's table, derived via immunoSEQ multiplex PCR, lists solely in-frame clones and lacks some. The repertoire has 150,000 to 250,000 clones, about 80% of them found once; the top ten carry approximately 4.4%. The sample was PBMCs. These receptors came from a woman under 40 in good health and CMV-seropositive.

The rearrangement uses TRBV4-2 and TRBJ1-4, with D possibly matching TRBD1 (6 bases). Germline values: CDR1 LGHNA, CDR2 YNFKEQ. Trimming pared 4 bases from V and 16 bases from J, leaving 28 bases between. The CDR3 sequence is 16 residues long. Here the CDR3 reads CASSLEYRSRGHMPFF. CDR3 DNA: TGTGCCAGCAGCCTCGAGTACCGATCCAGGGGCCACATGCCGTTTTTT.

The V and J genes are TRBV6-5 and TRBJ1-2; 9 nucleotides match TRBD1. Looked up from germline, CDR1 is MNHEY and CDR2 is SVGAGI. V trimming: 5 bases; J trimming: 6 bases; junction bases outside the gene matches: 7. The CDR3 runs to 14 residues. CDR3: CASSPSTGGNGYTF. The CDR3, as DNA: TGTGCCAGCAGTCCATCGACAGGGGGGAATGGCTACACCTTC.

The chain recombines TRBV27 with TRBJ2-6; D ambiguous. The CDR3 loop spans 14 amino acids. V was trimmed by 6 bases and J by 0 bases, leaving 6 bases between them. In germline, CDR1 is MNHEY, CDR2 SMNVEV (reference sequence). CDR3 sequence reads: CASSQNSGANVLTF. The CDR3 DNA reads as TGTGCCAGCAGCCAGAACTCTGGGGCCAACGTCCTGACTTTC.

The J gene is TRBJ2-1, the V gene TRBV5-1; a weak D match, TRBD2 (5 bases). This CDR3 is built from 15 residues. CDR1 is SGHRS, CDR2 YFSETQ, per germline. The V end was cut by 4 bases, the J end by 4 bases, with 15 bases between. The chain's CDR3 is CASSLDGKVYNEQFF. The CDR3, as DNA: TGCGCCAGCAGCCTGGACGGGAAGGTATACAATGAGCAGTTCTTC.

CDR3 protein: CASSSSGRSDTQYF. The CDR3 DNA follows: TGTGCCAGCAGTTCTAGCGGGAGATCAGATACGCAGTATTTT. The rearrangement joins TRBV6-6 to TRBJ2-3; 10 bases are shared with TRBD2. With 4 bases clipped from V and 4 bases from J, the junction kept 2 bases outside the gene matches. CDR1 and CDR2 (germline): MNHNY, SVGAGI (reference sequence). The CDR3 totals 14 residues.

The chain has TRBV6-5 and TRBJ2-7, with 7 bases that match TRBD1. V was clipped by 2 bases and J by 4 bases; unmatched bases: 2. CDR3 length: 13 residues. Germline CDR1 MNHEY, CDR2 SVGAGI. CDR3 protein: CASSYRGQYEQYF. The CDR3 DNA reads as TGTGCCAGCAGTTACAGGGGGCAGTACGAGCAGTACTTC.

V is TRBV6-5 and J is TRBJ2-2; tentatively, D is TRBD1 (5 bases). CDR1 and CDR2 (germline): MNHEY, SVGAGI. V was shortened by 2 bases and J by 7 bases, with 11 bases between the two germline ends. The CDR3 is made up of 14 amino acids. CDR3 nucleotides: TGTGCCAGCAGTTACCTGGGGCCCGGCGGGGAGCTGTTTTTT. Amino acid sequence: CASSYLGPGGELFF.

This chain links TRBV5-6 with TRBJ2-7, with a tentative D call TRBD1 (5 bases). Trimming left V 4 bases short and J 2 bases short, with 13 bases between. The CDR3 has 14 residues. Germline CDR1 and CDR2: SGHDT and YYEEEE. The chain's CDR3 is CASSRMQGTYEQYF. The DNA for the CDR3 is TGTGCCAGCAGCAGAATGCAGGGAACCTACGAGCAGTACTTC. Complete variable domain (other parts from reference TRBV5-6 and TRBJ2-7): DAGVTQSPTHLIKTRGQQVTLRCSPKSGHDTVSWYQQALGQGPQFIFQYYEEEERQRGNFPDRFSGHQFPNYSSELNVNALLLGDSALYLCASSRMQGTYEQYFGPGTRLTVT.

The chain links TRBV6-5 to TRBJ1-1; possible D gene TRBD1, 6 bases. This CDR3 has 15 residues. Trimming pared 6 bases from V and 1 base from J, leaving 15 bases between. The germline CDR1 and CDR2 sequences are MNHEY and SVGAGI. The CDR3: CASSHTTGRNTEAFF. As DNA, the CDR3 is TGTGCCAGCAGCCACACGACAGGCAGGAACACTGAAGCTTTCTTT.

The chain joins TRBV27 to TRBJ1-4; D remains unclear. Trimming pared 5 bases from V and 0 bases from J, leaving 13 bases between. CDR1 and CDR2 (germline): MNHEY, SMNVEV (reference sequence). The CDR3 length is 16 residues. The CDR3 reads CASSTAGLATNEKLFF. CDR3 bases: TGTGCCAGCAGTACTGCTGGGCTGGCAACTAATGAAAAACTGTTTTTT.

The gene calls are TRBV27 and TRBJ1-5, with a tentative D call TRBD1 (5 bases). The CDR3 is made up of 18 amino acids. V gave up 5 bases and J gave up 0 bases, with 20 bases separating them. The germline CDR1 and CDR2 sequences are MNHEY and SMNVEV (reference sequence). This chain's CDR3 is CASSAQGDWAYSNQPQHF. The CDR3 region has the DNA TGTGCCAGCAGTGCTCAGGGCGATTGGGCTTATAGCAATCAGCCCCAGCATTTT.

The chain is built from TRBV5-4 and TRBJ2-1; a possible D gene is TRBD2 (5 bases). The V end lost 5 bases, the J end lost 0 bases, and 12 bases lay between the germline ends. CDR1 SGHNT and CDR2 YYREEE come from the germline V gene (reference sequence). This CDR3 is built from 15 residues. The CDR3 DNA follows: TGTGCCAGCAGTGAAGCGGCAAGCTCCTACAATGAGCAGTTCTTC. This codes for CASSEAASSYNEQFF.

The chain combines TRBV2 with TRBJ2-1; a weak D match, TRBD1 (7 bases). This CDR3 has 15 residues. The V end lost 6 bases, the J end lost 6 bases, and 18 bases lay between the germline ends. Germline V gene sequence: CDR1 SNHLY, CDR2 FYNNEI. The CDR3 loop is CASSQGVAAVNEQFF. CDR3 coding DNA: TGTGCCAGCAGCCAGGGGGTAGCGGCCGTCAATGAGCAGTTCTTC.